This entry lists 31 T cell receptor beta chains sequenced from one sample in a study of CD4 T cells in relation to SARS-CoV-2 and coronaviruses. The protocol was immunoSEQ multiplex PCR, while the TCRdb copy is restricted to in-frame clones and leaves out a portion. Of more than 15,000 clones in the sample, 70% to 85% are singletons; the top ten hold roughly a fifth. Unexposed donor CD4+ T cells date from about 2011-2019, before the COVID-19 pandemic. After ten to eleven days of culture, CD4+ T cells were isolated. These receptors' targets are unknown. Sequenced material: CD4+ T cells from PBMCs, cultured in vitro. The receptors derive from a human donor in good health.

The chain carries TRBV5-4 and TRBJ2-6; TRBD2 is a possible D gene (7 bases). The germline V gene encodes CDR1 SGHNT and CDR2 YYREEE (reference sequence). Trimming left V 5 bases short and J 0 bases short, with 18 bases between. The CDR3 totals 18 residues. The CDR3 DNA reads as TGTGCCAGCAGTTTTGGGGGGGGGCCCATCTCTGGGGCCAACGTCCTGACTTTC. It specifies CASSFGGGPISGANVLTF.

A word on this clone: This CDR3 is also generated by other DNA sequences in the sample. V usage is TRBV7-9 and J usage is TRBJ2-3; D is perhaps TRBD1 or TRBD2 (5 bases each). CDR3 length: 13 residues. Deletions cut 5 bases from V and 4 bases from J, with 10 bases between. Germline V gene sequence: CDR1 SEHNR, CDR2 FQNEAQ (reference sequence). The chain's CDR3 is CASSPRGPDTQYF. The CDR3 DNA follows: TGTGCCAGCAGCCCCCGGGGCCCAGATACGCAGTATTTT.

Written as DNA, the CDR3 is TGTGCCAGCAGCGAGAAAAGGACTAGCGGGATTGCCGGGGAGCTGTTTTTT. It encodes CASSEKRTSGIAGELFF. This rearrangement joins TRBV5-4 to TRBJ2-2; TRBD2 matches 12 bases. Germline CDR1 SGHNT, CDR2 YYREEE (reference sequence). The V and J ends lost 4 bases and 6 bases, in that order; junction bases with no gene match: 10. The CDR3 is 17 residues long.

This chain links TRBV27 with TRBJ1-1, with D perhaps matching TRBD1 (5 bases). Germline loops: CDR1 MNHEY, CDR2 SMNVEV (reference sequence). V lost 6 bases and J lost 10, with 24 bases in between. The CDR3 is 15 residues long. The CDR3: CASRTPPGTSSRAFF. CDR3 nucleotide sequence: TGTGCCAGCAGAACTCCCCCCGGGACCTCAAGCCGAGCTTTCTTT.

The V and J genes are TRBV5-6 and TRBJ2-5, with TRBD1 matching 9 bases. J lost 5 bases, V lost 4 bases, and 6 bases had no gene match. CDR1 is SGHDT and CDR2 is YYEEEE in the germline V gene. The CDR3 is 14 residues long. This chain's CDR3 is CASSPTGGWETQYF. The CDR3 nucleotides are TGTGCCAGCAGCCCTACAGGGGGCTGGGAGACCCAGTACTTC. The full variable domain, rest sourced from reference TRBV5-6 and TRBJ2-5, is DAGVTQSPTHLIKTRGQQVTLRCSPKSGHDTVSWYQQALGQGPQFIFQYYEEEERQRGNFPDRFSGHQFPNYSSELNVNALLLGDSALYLCASSPTGGWETQYFGPGTRLLVL.

The genes are TRBV6-5 and TRBJ1-2; D not resolved. This CDR3 is built from 14 residues. Germline values: CDR1 MNHEY, CDR2 SVGAGI. Trimming cost V 2 bases and J 4 bases, with 11 bases left between them. This CDR3 reads CASSYSGDPYGYTF. The CDR3 DNA sequence: TGTGCCAGCAGTTACAGCGGGGATCCCTATGGCTACACCTTC.

The chain joins TRBV7-9 to TRBJ1-2, with 11 bases matching TRBD1. CDR1 SEHNR and CDR2 FQNEAQ come from the germline V gene (reference sequence). The length of the CDR3 is 15 residues. V lost 5 bases, J lost 4 bases, and 6 bases stayed unmatched. The CDR3 region has the DNA TGTGCCAGCAGCCTTTCCGGGACAGGGGGCTATGGCTACACCTTC. This encodes CASSLSGTGGYGYTF.

The chain combines TRBV5-1 with TRBJ2-7, with 9 bases matching TRBD2. The CDR3 length is 17 residues. Trimming took 7 bases from V and 0 from J; bases not matched to a gene: 14. CDR1 and CDR2 from the germline V gene are SGHRS and YFSETQ. The CDR3 reads CASAKGLAGLSSYEQYF. In nucleotides, the CDR3 is TGCGCCAGCGCCAAGGGGCTAGCGGGGCTTAGCTCCTACGAGCAGTACTTC.

The CDR3, as DNA: TGCGCCAGCAGCTTAAACTCCGACACTGAAGCTTTCTTT. Translated: CASSLNSDTEAFF. The rearrangement joins TRBV5-1 to TRBJ1-1, with D unclear. The V gene lost 2 bases and the J gene lost 3 bases, with 8 bases spanning the gap. Germline CDR1 reads SGHRS; CDR2 reads YFSETQ. The CDR3 is 13 amino acids.

The J gene is TRBJ2-5, the V gene TRBV7-3, with TRBD2 identical over 13 bases. This CDR3 region has 19 residues. V dropped 0 bases and J dropped 5; count of bases not matched to a gene: 12. Per the germline V gene, CDR1 is SGHTA and CDR2 is FQGTGA. DNA of the CDR3: TGTGCCAGCAGCTTAACTGGAGGGACTAGCGGGACGGAGAGGGAGACCCAGTACTTC. Residues: CASSLTGGTSGTERETQYF.

The J gene is TRBJ1-2, the V gene TRBV9; D might be TRBD1 (5 bases). CDR1 SGDLS and CDR2 YYNGEE come from the germline V gene. The CDR3 covers 14 residues. V was shortened by 6 bases and J by 8 bases, with 20 bases between the two germline ends. For the CDR3, the DNA is TGTGCCAGCAATCCAGGGAGGCCCAAGGGCGGCTACACCTTC. It codes for CASNPGRPKGGYTF.

On this clone itself: The DNA is left out, because the CDR3 cannot be placed on it with certainty; the CDR3 is given as TCRdb lists it. The chain recombines TRBV27 with TRBJ1-5. CDR1 is MNHEY and CDR2 is SMNVEV in the germline V gene (reference sequence). The CDR3 spans 16 residues, counting both ends. The CDR3 sequence is CASSLDFGNGNQPQHF.

V and J are TRBV11-3 and TRBJ2-3, with 10 bases that match TRBD2. There are 16 residues in the CDR3. Germline values: CDR1 SGHNT, CDR2 YENEEA. The trim removed 5 bases at V and 3 bases at J, leaving 8 bases unmatched. This CDR3 reads CASSRGLAEGTDTQYF. In DNA form, the CDR3 reads TGTGCCAGCAGCAGAGGACTAGCGGAGGGAACAGATACGCAGTATTTT.

The rearrangement links TRBV7-2 to TRBJ1-6; possible D gene TRBD1, 5 bases. With 4 bases removed from V and 7 bases from J, the gap between germline ends came to 11 bases. The CDR3 has 14 amino acids. Germline-derived CDR1 and CDR2 are SGHTA and FQGNSA. CDR3 protein: CASSSGRLNSPLHF. The CDR3 DNA reads as TGTGCCAGCAGCTCGGGACGCTTGAATTCACCCCTCCACTTT. Full variable domain (missing parts from reference TRBV7-2 and TRBJ1-6): GAGVSQSPSNKVTEKGKDVELRCDPISGHTALYWYRQSLGQGLEFLIYFQGNSAPDKSGLPSDRFSAERTGGSVSTLTIQRTQQEDSAVYLCASSSGRLNSPLHFGNGTRLTVT.

The chain joins TRBV18 to TRBJ2-3, with D hard to call. The CDR3 totals 14 residues. Germline V gene sequence: CDR1 KGHSH, CDR2 LQKENI. Trimming shortened V by 0 bases and J by 0 bases, and 4 bases separated the two germline ends. DNA of the CDR3: TGTGCCAGCTCACCACCGGGGAGCACAGATACGCAGTATTTT. Its translation: CASSPPGSTDTQYF.

The chain couples TRBV12-3 or TRBV12-4 to TRBJ1-4; no clear D gene. This CDR3 has 12 amino acids. Trimming removed 6 bases from V and 5 bases from J, with 7 bases in between. For the CDR3, the DNA is TGTGCCAGCAGGCCGAGGAATGAAAAACTGTTTTTT. Residues: CASRPRNEKLFF.

The rearrangement links TRBV19 to TRBJ1-6, with TRBD1 as a possible D gene (5 bases). Trimming removed 4 bases at V and 0 bases at J, with 7 bases between. The CDR3 has 15 amino acids. CDR1 and CDR2 (germline): LNHDA, SQIVND (reference sequence). The CDR3 loop is CASSTGSSYNSPLHF. CDR3 in DNA: TGTGCCAGTAGTACAGGGAGCTCCTATAATTCACCCCTCCACTTT.

This chain joins TRBV24-1 and TRBJ2-3; no firm D call. The CDR3 extends over 13 amino acids. Trimming pared 3 bases from V and 10 bases from J, leaving 13 bases between. The germline V gene encodes CDR1 KGHDR and CDR2 SFDVKD. The CDR3 DNA sequence: TGTGCCACCAGTGATGACGACGTTGCGGCGCAGTATTTT. This gives the protein CATSDDDVAAQYF.

The chain carries TRBV28 and TRBJ1-2; maybe TRBD1 (5 bases). Trimming pared 6 bases from V and 8 bases from J, leaving 19 bases between. The CDR3 is 14 amino acids. CDR1 MDHEN and CDR2 SYDVKM come from the germline V gene. The chain's CDR3 is CASSARGGASGYTF. The CDR3 DNA reads TGTGCCAGCAGCGCCCGTGGGGGTGCATCGGGCTACACCTTC.

The rearrangement uses TRBV9 and TRBJ2-3; 9 bases are shared with TRBD2. The CDR3 is made up of 17 amino acids. The germline V gene encodes CDR1 SGDLS and CDR2 YYNGEE. Germline trimming cut 2 bases from V and 0 bases from J; bases unmatched to any gene: 7. CDR3 in DNA: TGTGCCAGCAGCGTGGCTAGCGGGACCTCTAGCACAGATACGCAGTATTTT. Its translation is CASSVASGTSSTDTQYF.

This clone was detected only a few times. The V call is TRBV14, the J call TRBJ2-7; D is undetermined. The CDR3 contains 14 residues. The V gene's germline CDR1 is SGHDN and CDR2 FVKESK. The V gene lost 3 bases and the J gene lost 2 bases, with 11 bases spanning the gap. The CDR3 nucleotides are TGTGCCAGCAGCCATGTGGTAGGCCCCTACGAGCAGTACTTC. It specifies CASSHVVGPYEQYF.

The V gene is TRBV4-1, the J gene TRBJ1-1, with unresolved D. The CDR3 sequence is 15 residues long. Germline CDR1 reads MGHRA; CDR2 reads YSYEKL. With 3 bases removed from V and 1 base from J, the gap between germline ends came to 12 bases. The DNA for the CDR3 is TGCGCCAGCAGCCATACCTATAGGAAGAACACTGAAGCTTTCTTT. Protein sequence: CASSHTYRKNTEAFF.

This chain links TRBV4-2 with TRBJ2-7, with 11 bases matching TRBD2. V was clipped by 0 bases and J by 0 bases; unmatched bases: 1. The CDR3 loop spans 16 amino acids. Germline V gene lookup returns CDR1 LGHNA and CDR2 YNFKEQ. The CDR3 protein is CASSQDGTSGSYEQYF. CDR3 DNA sequence: TGTGCCAGCAGCCAAGATGGGACTAGCGGCTCCTACGAGCAGTACTTC.

The chain recombines TRBV14 with TRBJ2-3; 10 bases fit TRBD2. CDR3 length: 23 residues. V shed 3 bases and J 2 bases; nucleotides not matched to a gene: 26. Germline values: CDR1 SGHDN, CDR2 FVKESK. CDR3 loop: CASSHEGRALWLAGATYTDTQYF. The CDR3 bases are TGTGCCAGCAGCCACGAAGGTAGGGCTCTGTGGCTAGCGGGAGCAACGTACACAGATACGCAGTATTTT.

In DNA, the CDR3 is TGTGCCAGCAGTTTAGTAGGGTACGAAGGCTACACCTTC. It codes for CASSLVGYEGYTF. This chain links TRBV27 with TRBJ1-2; no definite D call. CDR3 length: 13 amino acids. The germline V and J ends were trimmed by 2 bases and 8 bases, with 12 bases remaining between them. Germline values: CDR1 MNHEY, CDR2 SMNVEV (reference sequence).

The rearrangement uses TRBV30 and TRBJ1-1, with TRBD1 as a possible D gene (6 bases). The CDR3 has 14 residues. With 0 bases removed from V and 6 bases from J, the gap between germline ends came to 14 bases. Germline CDR1 and CDR2: GTSNPN and SVGIG (reference sequence). CDR3 nucleotides: TGTGCCTGGAGTGTATATCTAGGGGGGGCTGAAGCTTTCTTT. Translation gives CAWSVYLGGAEAFF.

The chain links TRBV7-7 to TRBJ2-2; D gene uncertain. CDR3 length: 15 residues. Looked up from germline, CDR1 is SSHAT and CDR2 is FNYEAQ (reference sequence). Between the trimmed V and J ends, which lost 5 bases and 5 bases, there was a span of 15 bases. CDR3 sequence reads: CASSLRLVGTGELFF. The CDR3 bases are TGTGCCAGCAGCCTCCGTCTTGTGGGGACCGGGGAGCTGTTTTTT.

Here the CDR3 reads CSAIETIRRSTDTQYF. The CDR3 nucleotides are TGCAGTGCTATTGAGACGATCAGGCGTAGCACAGATACGCAGTATTTT. The V and J genes are TRBV20-1 and TRBJ2-3; D not resolved. Germline V CDR1 and CDR2: DFQATT, SNEGSKA (reference sequence). CDR3 size: 16 residues. Trimming pared 4 bases from V and 0 bases from J, leaving 17 bases between.

The genes are TRBV6-4 and TRBJ2-1; TRBD1 or TRBD2 may be the D gene (6 bases each). The CDR3 contains 16 residues. Trimming left V 7 bases short and J 0 bases short, with 16 bases between. Germline V gene lookup returns CDR1 MRHNA and CDR2 SNTAGT. CDR3 nucleotide sequence: TGTGCCAGCACCCTACGCGGGACAAGCTCCTACAATGAGCAGTTCTTC. Its protein product is CASTLRGTSSYNEQFF.

This clone occurred once. This chain joins TRBV5-1 and TRBJ1-2, with a tentative D call TRBD1 (6 bases). V was shortened by 1 base and J by 3 bases, with 16 bases between the two germline ends. CDR1 is SGHRS, CDR2 YFSETQ, per germline. CDR3 size: 16 residues. CDR3 nucleotide sequence: TGCGCCAGCAGCTTGAACGCTGGGGGCAACTACTATGGCTACACCTTC. The encoded protein is CASSLNAGGNYYGYTF.

The chain links TRBV24-1 to TRBJ2-5, with 10 nucleotides matching TRBD2. V gave up 7 bases and J gave up 5 bases; unmatched junction bases: 6. The germline gives CDR1 KGHDR, CDR2 SFDVKD. This CDR3 is built from 14 residues. CDR3 sequence reads: CATSASGSRETQYF. The CDR3 DNA reads TGTGCCACCAGCGCTAGCGGGAGTAGGGAGACCCAGTACTTC.